This T cell receptor (beta chain) was captured in a study of control samples from healthy donors and cancer patients. The CDR3 sequence is 13 residues long. J gave up 5 bases and V 0 bases, and 0 bases lay outside the gene matches. Looked up from germline, CDR1 is KGHSH and CDR2 is LQKENI. The data were produced by immunoSEQ multiplex PCR, yet TCRdb's version contains in-frame clones alone and is incomplete. The table has about 98,000 clones, about four fifths seen once. Sequenced sample: blood. The rearrangement links TRBV18 to TRBJ2-5; 7 nucleotides match TRBD2. This receptor was identified in a woman aged 25-40 years in good health. The CDR3 spells CASSPPGGETQYF. CDR3 sequence (DNA): TGTGCCAGCTCACCACCCGGGGGGGAGACCCAGTACTTC.